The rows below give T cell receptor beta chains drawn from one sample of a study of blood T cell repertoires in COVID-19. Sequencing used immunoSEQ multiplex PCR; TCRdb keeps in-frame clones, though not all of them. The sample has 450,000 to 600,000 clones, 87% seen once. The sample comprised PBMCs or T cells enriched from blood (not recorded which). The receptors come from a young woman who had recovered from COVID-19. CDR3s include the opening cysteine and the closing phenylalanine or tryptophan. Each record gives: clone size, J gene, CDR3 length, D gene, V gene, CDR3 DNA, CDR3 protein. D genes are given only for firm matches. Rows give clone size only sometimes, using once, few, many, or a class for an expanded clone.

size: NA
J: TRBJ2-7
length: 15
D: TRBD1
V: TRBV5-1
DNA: TGCGCCAGCAGCCCCGAGACAGGGGGAACGTACGAGCAGTACTTC
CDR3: CASSPETGGTYEQYF

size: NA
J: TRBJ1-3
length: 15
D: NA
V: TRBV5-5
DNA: TGTGCCAGCAGCCGTGAGGGGGACTCTGGAAACACCATATATTTT
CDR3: CASSREGDSGNTIYF

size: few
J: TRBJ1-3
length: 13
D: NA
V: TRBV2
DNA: TGTGCCAGCAGCCAGGACTCTGGAAACACCATATATTTT
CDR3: CASSQDSGNTIYF

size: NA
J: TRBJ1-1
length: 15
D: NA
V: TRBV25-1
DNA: TGTGCCAGCAGTGAATACGGAGCCATGAACACTGAAGCTTTCTTT
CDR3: CASSEYGAMNTEAFF

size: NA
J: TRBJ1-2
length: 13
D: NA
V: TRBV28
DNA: TGTGCCAGCAGCCTGGGGGGGAGCTATGGCTACACCTTC
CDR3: CASSLGGSYGYTF

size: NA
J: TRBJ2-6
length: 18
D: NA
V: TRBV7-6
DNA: TGTGCCAGCAGTTCAGGGAAAATGAAGACCTCTGGGGCCAACGTCCTGACTTTC
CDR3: CASSSGKMKTSGANVLTF

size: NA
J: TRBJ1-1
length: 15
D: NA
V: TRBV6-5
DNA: TGTGCCAGCAGTTACTCGGGGGGGCGGGGCACTGAAGCTTTCTTT
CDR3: CASSYSGGRGTEAFF

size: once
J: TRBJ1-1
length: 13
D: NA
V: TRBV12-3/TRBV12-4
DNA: TGTGCCAGCAGTTTGAACAGCGGGACTGAAGCTTTCTTT
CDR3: CASSLNSGTEAFF

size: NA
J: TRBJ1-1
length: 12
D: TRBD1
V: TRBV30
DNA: TGTGCCTGGAGTGAGGGACAGGTTGAAGCTTTCTTT
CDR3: CAWSEGQVEAFF

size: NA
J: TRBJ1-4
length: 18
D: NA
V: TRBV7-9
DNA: TGTGCCAGCAGTTCCATAGACAGTCCCTTTGCAACTAATGAAAAACTGTTTTTT
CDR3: CASSSIDSPFATNEKLFF

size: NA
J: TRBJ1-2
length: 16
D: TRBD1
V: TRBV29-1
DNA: TGCAGCCACACTTACAGGGGGCTTATCTCCAACTATGGCTACACCTTC
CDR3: CSHTYRGLISNYGYTF

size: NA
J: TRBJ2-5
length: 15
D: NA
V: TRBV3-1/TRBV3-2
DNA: TGTGCCAGCAGCCAGATCCCTGGGCGTGAGGAGACCCAGTACTTC
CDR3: CASSQIPGREETQYF

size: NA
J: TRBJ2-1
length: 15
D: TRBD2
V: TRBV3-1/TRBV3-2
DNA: TGTGCCAGCAGCCTCGATTCTAGCGGGGGCCATGAGCAGTTCTTC
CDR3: CASSLDSSGGHEQFF

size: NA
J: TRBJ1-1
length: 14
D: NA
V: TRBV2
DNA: TGTGCCAGCAAACCGACAGCCCCGAACACTGAAGCTTTCTTT
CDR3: CASKPTAPNTEAFF

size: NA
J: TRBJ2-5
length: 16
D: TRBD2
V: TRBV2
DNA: TGTGCCAGCAGTGAGTCGACTAGCGGGAGATGGGAGACCCAGTACTTC
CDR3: CASSESTSGRWETQYF